This T cell receptor beta chain was sequenced during a study of blood T cell repertoires in COVID-19 (dated by TCRdb to the early 2020s). Turning to the overall study: Collaborator samples came from the United States, Italy and Spain and covered acute and convalescent phases of COVID-19. The sample metadata nearly always contained a de-identified subject ID, COVID-19 status, age in years and sex. The material from the prospective study consisted of cDNA or gDNA derived from T cells, B-cell-depleted T cells, or PBMCs. A freely available public database, intended as a resource for researchers studying the immune response to SARS-CoV-2, is where the repertoires were released. Samples were obtained from the ongoing ImmuneRACE study (first 160 participants) and from some 1,300 subjects provided by 6 global collaborators. The dataset comprised deeply sampled blood TCRbeta repertoires from subjects exposed to, actively infected with, or recovered from COVID-19. HLA class I and class II types, where available, came from metadata supplied by the sample provider rather than from assay-based typing. The full study reports these points: Clinical and demographic metadata were provided uncurated, with the amount varying by source and participant.

V is reduced by 6 bases and J by 3 bases, leaving a spacing of 9 bases between them. From the cysteine up to the phenylalanine, the CDR3 has a length of 13 residues. Only the CDR3 DNA is retained, 39 bases long and in frame from the first base. This clone turned up a few times. The antigen it recognizes is unknown. The input lacks base qualities; no much larger clone sits a single base away. The immunoSEQ Assay, a bias-controlled multiplex PCR, was used to amplify TCRbeta CDR3 regions from genomic DNA. The authors processed their data as follows. The number of nucleated cells in each sample was estimated from the amplification of reference gene primers within the assay. To quantify the absolute abundance of each unique TCRbeta CDR3 rearrangement, sequence reads were collapsed and filtered. For each sample, productive Simpson clonality was calculated by taking the square root of Simpson's diversity index across productive rearrangements. Here the immuneACCESS table is served through TCRdb, limited to in-frame sequences with V and J called. Missing clones are a known gap in these copies; in checked studies unresolved V genes cover under half, and the rest lacks a known reason. From that table come the V and J calls and clone size; the DNA was used to work out D and trimming. The sample table contains approximately 60,000 clones; only one count was recorded for less than 80% of them. Of the sample, 15% to 20% is held by the ten largest clones.

Whole blood was collected in K2EDTA tubes by collaborating institutions according to the institutions' own protocols. For TCRbeta analysis, collaborators shipped samples as frozen whole blood, isolated PBMCs, or DNA extracted from either of those sample types. Rearrangement joined TRBV23-1 to TRBJ1-3, and possibly TRBD1, on 6 matching bases. TRBV23-1 is classed as an ORF, of uncertain function. This TCR came from a man aged 55 to 70 with acute or convalescent COVID-19. The specimen was peripheral blood. This receptor carries the CDR3 CASRAGDGNTIYF. The DNA sequence follows: TGCGCCAGCAGGGCAGGGGATGGAAACACCATATATTTT.